This T cell receptor beta chain was retrieved from a study of vaccination and CD4 T cells after COVID-19. Study overall: Blood was drawn a median around 71 days post second dose, range 14 to 241. Each control culture was treated with a CEFX pool, an HIV-1 Nef pool, or no peptide.

The CDR3 has 16 amino acids. The germline gives CDR1 SGHTA, CDR2 FQGNSA. V dropped 5 bases and J dropped 3; count of bases not matched to a gene: 5. With the Oncomine TCR Beta short-read assay, DNA from cultured CD4+ T cells was sequenced. TCRdb passed the PCR reads through MiXCR, listing each CDR3 protein once. The repertoire includes more than 10,000 distinct CDR3 sequences, over 25% of them detected once, and roughly 14% sits in the top ten. This clonotype has more than one count but fewer than ten. Its antigen is not identified. Treatment meaning: roughly ten-day PBMC culture with coronavirus spike peptide pools or control peptides (ViraFEST assay). IL-2 at 10 IU/ml and peptide pools at roughly 11 ug/ml were added to PBMCs cultured at over 1.5 million per well.

This clonotype originated in a human donor who had recovered from COVID-19. This sample comprised CD4+ T cells from blood, cultured in vitro, obtained after SARS-CoV-2 vaccination. The gene calls are TRBV7-2 and TRBJ2-7; 15 bases are shared with TRBD2. As DNA, the CDR3 is TGTGCCAGCAGCACCCGGACTAGCGGGAGGGTCTACGAGCAGTACTTC. Translating it yields CASSTRTSGRVYEQYF.